The present T cell receptor beta chain was sequenced within a study of T cell changes during pregnancy in multiple sclerosis. Only in-frame clones appear in the TCRdb table, and some are missing; sequencing was by immunoSEQ multiplex PCR. This table has around 100,000 clones, about 90% appearing once. Germline V gene sequence: CDR1 KGHSH, CDR2 LQKENI. The V segment lost 3 bases and the J segment 5 bases; nucleotides outside the gene matches: 2. The CDR3 is 13 residues long. The V call is TRBV18, the J call TRBJ2-5; 8 bases are shared with TRBD2. The TCR sequence derives from a female donor with multiple sclerosis, enrolled in a pregnancy study. The sequences come from peripheral blood, collected after pregnancy. DNA for the CDR3: TGTGCCAGCTCACCGAGCGGGAGTGAGACCCAGTACTTC. Protein product: CASSPSGSETQYF.